This T cell receptor beta chain derives from a study of blood T cell repertoires in COVID-19. Study-wide background: From the United States, Italy and Spain came samples of acute and convalescent COVID-19.

CDR3 length equals 16 residues. Germline loops: CDR1 SGHVS, CDR2 FNYEAQ. Trimming removed 3 bases from V and 10 bases from J; junction bases left unmatched: 13. The protocol was immunoSEQ multiplex PCR, while the TCRdb copy is restricted to in-frame clones and leaves out a portion. The sample has about 70,000 clones, 75% to 90% seen once. Material: peripheral blood. This receptor was identified in a woman over 75 with active or convalescent COVID-19. The chain combines TRBV7-6 with TRBJ1-4; 8 bases map to TRBD1. CDR3 bases: TGTGCCAGCAGCTTCAACCGTTCGGGCACAGGGGGAAAACTGTTTTTT. This codes for CASSFNRSGTGGKLFF.